This T cell receptor beta chain originates from a study of blood T cells in healthy people across ages. Background on the study: Per two T cells, about one barcoded beta molecule was captured through template switching.

The study recruited healthy Caucasian donors from Russia who were aged about 6 to 95. Each donor gave approximately 9.5 milliliters of peripheral blood. The germline V gene encodes CDR1 MNHEY and CDR2 SMNVEV (reference sequence). The germline V and J ends were trimmed by 6 bases and 6 bases, with 17 bases remaining between them. The CDR3 has 15 amino acids. Alongside a J-beta primer mix, a sample-barcoded 5' primer served in a second PCR lasting about 7 to 11 cycles. A template-switch adaptor that had 12 random nucleotides put a tag on each cDNA molecule. TCRdb passed the 5' RACE reads through MiXCR, listing each CDR3 protein once. Here the sample spans 1.5 million to 2 million distinct CDR3 sequences, roughly 27% being singletons.

This chain connects TRBV27 to TRBJ1-4, with D maybe TRBD1 (5 bases). The specimen sequenced was blood. This TCR was sampled from a woman between 25 and 40 years old in good health. The CDR3 protein is CASSLRQPGHEKLFF. The CDR3 DNA follows: TGTGCCAGCAGCCTACGACAGCCCGGGCATGAAAAACTGTTTTTT. Supplemented by reference TRBV27 and TRBJ1-4, the full variable domain reads EAQVTQNPRYLITVTGKKLTVTCSQNMNHEYMSWYRQDPGLGLRQIYYSMNVEVTDKGDVPEGYKVSRKEKRNFPLILESPSPNQTSLYFCASSLRQPGHEKLFFGSGTQLSVL.